This T cell receptor (beta chain) came from a study of cytomegalovirus exposure and HLA in healthy donors (dated by TCRdb to about 2017). With respect to the entire study: The 666 repertoires of the first cohort and the roughly 120 validation repertoires were produced on the same platform, according to a later analysis. To predict cytomegalovirus infection status, the study combined high-throughput TCR immunosequencing, statistical association of individual TCRs with disease status, and machine learning. The aim of the study was to test whether cataloging public T cell receptors could identify signatures of past pathogen exposure. Besides the first cohort of roughly 700 subjects, a separate validation cohort made up of about 120 different subjects was used.

As encoded in the germline V gene, CDR1 is SGDLS while CDR2 is YYNGEE. The cysteine opens and the phenylalanine closes a CDR3 of 16 amino acids. Only the CDR3 part of the read is kept: 48 bases, read in frame from the first base. Clipping removes 4 bases from V and 1 base from J, with 4 as the unmatched junction base count. The donors belonged to the validation cohort of around 120 subjects, which was separate from the roughly 680-subject first cohort. To prepare the library, the immunoSEQ multiplex PCR assay was applied. For the original study's pipeline: A statistical classification framework was developed to diagnose cytomegalovirus status using the catalog of TCR beta chain sequences. This is the immuneACCESS table as TCRdb keeps it, with only in-frame sequences that have V and J called. A part of the clones is gone; compared with another copy, unresolved V genes explain less than half, and the rest is unexplained. That table gives V, J and clone size, and the DNA gave D and trimming. A total of about 300,000 clones appear in this sample, roughly 90% of them only once. The leading ten clones occupy around 0.9% of the sample.

General study outcomes and caveats: In vitro tests confirmed that a few of the cytomegalovirus-associated TCR beta chains recognize cytomegalovirus antigens. A later analysis had no HLA typing for the validation cohort, so co-occurrence there was scored across all 120 or so repertoires. The classifier was reported to diagnose cytomegalovirus status with high specificity and sensitivity in both the original cohort and the validation cohort. Across donors, most TCR sequences were observed very rarely, whereas some public TCRs were present in many individuals. According to the authors, the approach could potentially be generalized to other disease states and immunological phenotypes. In the study, 164 TCR beta chains were listed as associated with cytomegalovirus. Subsequent analysis determined that TCRs grouped into clusters in the first cohort also showed a tendency toward co-occurrence across the 120 or so validation repertoires, and 85% to 95% of cluster scores exceeded 0.

Notes on this clone: Its antigen is still unknown. There are no base qualities to consult, and no much larger clone falls within one base.

Material for sequencing was PBMCs. The sequence derives from a woman under 30 in good health and CMV-seronegative. Recombination linked TRBV9 to TRBJ2-1; 11 central bases correspond to TRBD2. The sequence in DNA is TGTGCCAGCAGCCGTATAGCGGGAGGGTCCTACAATGAGCAGTTCTTC. This gives the protein CASSRIAGGSYNEQFF.